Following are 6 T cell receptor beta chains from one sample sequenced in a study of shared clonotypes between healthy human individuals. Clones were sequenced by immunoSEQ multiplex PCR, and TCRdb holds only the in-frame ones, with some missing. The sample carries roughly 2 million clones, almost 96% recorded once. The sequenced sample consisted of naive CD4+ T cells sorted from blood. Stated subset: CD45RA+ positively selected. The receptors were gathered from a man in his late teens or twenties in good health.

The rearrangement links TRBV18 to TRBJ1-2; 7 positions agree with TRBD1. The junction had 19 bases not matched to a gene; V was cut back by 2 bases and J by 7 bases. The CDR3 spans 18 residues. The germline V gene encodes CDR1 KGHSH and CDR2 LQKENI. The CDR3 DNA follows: TGTGCCAGCTCACCATTCGGGCCTGGCGGTGGAGGGGGCGTTGGCTACACCTTC. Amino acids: CASSPFGPGGGGGVGYTF.

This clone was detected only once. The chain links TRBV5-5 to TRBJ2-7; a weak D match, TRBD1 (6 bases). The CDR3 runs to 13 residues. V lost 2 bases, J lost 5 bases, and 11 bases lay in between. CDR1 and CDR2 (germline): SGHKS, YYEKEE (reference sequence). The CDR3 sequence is CASSFGQPNEQYF. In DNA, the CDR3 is TGTGCCAGCAGCTTTGGACAGCCAAACGAGCAGTACTTC. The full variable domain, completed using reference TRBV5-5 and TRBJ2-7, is DAGVTQSPTHLIKTRGQQVTLRCSPISGHKSVSWYQQVLGQGPQFIFQYYEKEERGRGNFPDRFSARQFPNYSSELNVNALLLGDSALYLCASSFGQPNEQYFGPGTRLTVT.

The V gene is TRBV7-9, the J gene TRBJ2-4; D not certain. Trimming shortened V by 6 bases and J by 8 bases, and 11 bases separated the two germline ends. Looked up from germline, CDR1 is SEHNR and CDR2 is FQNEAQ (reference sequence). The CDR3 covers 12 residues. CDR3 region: CASRLLTDIQYF. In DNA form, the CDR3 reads TGTGCCAGCAGACTTCTAACAGACATTCAGTACTTC.

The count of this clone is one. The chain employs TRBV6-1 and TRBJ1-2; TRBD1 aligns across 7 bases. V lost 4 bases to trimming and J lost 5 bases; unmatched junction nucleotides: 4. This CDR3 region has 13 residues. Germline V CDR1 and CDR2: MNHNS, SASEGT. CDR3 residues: CASSAGGWYGYTF. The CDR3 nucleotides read TGTGCCAGCAGTGCAGGGGGTTGGTATGGCTACACCTTC.

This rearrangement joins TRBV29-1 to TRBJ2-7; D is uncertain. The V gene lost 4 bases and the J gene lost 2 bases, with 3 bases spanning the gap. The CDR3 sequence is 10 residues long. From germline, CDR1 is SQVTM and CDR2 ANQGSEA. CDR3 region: CSVGAYEQYF. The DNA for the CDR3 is TGCAGCGTTGGGGCCTACGAGCAGTACTTC.

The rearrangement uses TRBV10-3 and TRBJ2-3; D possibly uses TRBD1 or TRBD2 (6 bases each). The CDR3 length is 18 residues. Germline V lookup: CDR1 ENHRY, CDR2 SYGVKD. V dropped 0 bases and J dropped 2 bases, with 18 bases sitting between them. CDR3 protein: CAISESTGAPTITDTQYF. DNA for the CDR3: TGTGCCATCAGTGAGTCGACGGGGGCCCCTACGATCACAGATACGCAGTATTTT.